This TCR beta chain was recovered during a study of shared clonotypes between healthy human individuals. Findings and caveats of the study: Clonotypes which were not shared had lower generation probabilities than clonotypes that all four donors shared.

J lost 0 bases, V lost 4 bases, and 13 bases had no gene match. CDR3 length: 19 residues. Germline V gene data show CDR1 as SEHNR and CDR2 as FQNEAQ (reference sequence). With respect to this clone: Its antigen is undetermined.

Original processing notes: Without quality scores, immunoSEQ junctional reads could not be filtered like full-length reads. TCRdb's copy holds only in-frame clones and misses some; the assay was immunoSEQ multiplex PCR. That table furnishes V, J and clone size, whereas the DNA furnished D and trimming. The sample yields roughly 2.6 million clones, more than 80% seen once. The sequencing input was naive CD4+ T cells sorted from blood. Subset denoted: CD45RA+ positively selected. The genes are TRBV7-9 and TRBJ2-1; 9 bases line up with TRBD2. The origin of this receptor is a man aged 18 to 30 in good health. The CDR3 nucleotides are TGTGCCAGCAGCTCTCGCATGCCAGCGGGAGGAATCTCCTACAATGAGCAGTTCTTC. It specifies CASSSRMPAGGISYNEQFF.